This T cell receptor (beta chain) comes out of a study of CD8+ T cells in alopecia areata. Overall study context: Scoring treated patients' severity relied on the percentage of scalp area affected.

CDR1 and CDR2 from the germline V gene are SGHDT and YYEEEE. The ends lost 2 bases at V and 2 bases at J; junction bases unmatched: 6. CDR3 length: 15 residues. Stated treatment: oral pan-JAK inhibitor, 5-10 mg twice daily. Following extraction, RNA underwent reverse transcription to cDNA, which served as the sequencing template. Method: immunoSEQ multiplex PCR; TCRdb's copy keeps in-frame clones and lacks some. The repertoire consists of about 140,000 clones, with 45% to 65% occurring once and the leading ten covering around a sixth. The clonotype comes from a human donor with alopecia areata. The chain uses TRBV5-6 and TRBJ2-5; 7 bases align to TRBD2. The starting material was CD8+ T cells sorted from blood, obtained at week 4, from a patient treated with tofacitinib. The CDR3 nucleotides read TGTGCCAGCAGCTTCCGGGGGGAAGGACAAGAGACCCAGTACTTC. This codes for CASSFRGEGQETQYF.